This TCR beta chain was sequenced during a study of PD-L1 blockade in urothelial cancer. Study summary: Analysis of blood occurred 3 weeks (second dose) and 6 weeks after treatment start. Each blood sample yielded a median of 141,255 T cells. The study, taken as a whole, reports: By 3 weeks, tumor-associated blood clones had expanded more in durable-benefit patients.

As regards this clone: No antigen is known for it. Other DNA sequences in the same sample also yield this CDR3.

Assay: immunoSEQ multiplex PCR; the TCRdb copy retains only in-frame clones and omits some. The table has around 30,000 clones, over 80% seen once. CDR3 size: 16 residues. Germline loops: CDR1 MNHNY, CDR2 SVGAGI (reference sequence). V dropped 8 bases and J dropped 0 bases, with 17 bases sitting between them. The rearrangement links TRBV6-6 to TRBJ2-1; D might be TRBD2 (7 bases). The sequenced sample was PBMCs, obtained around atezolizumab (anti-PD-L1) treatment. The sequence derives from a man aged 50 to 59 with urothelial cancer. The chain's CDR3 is CASPKGRGSSYNEQFF. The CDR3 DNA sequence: TGTGCCAGCCCGAAAGGGAGGGGGAGCTCCTACAATGAGCAGTTCTTC.